The 20 T cell receptor beta chains in this list originate from one sample, sequenced in a study of blood T cells in healthy people across ages. PCR was performed a second time for about 6 to 12 cycles using a sample-barcoded 5' primer and a J-beta primer mix. In TCRdb, the 5' RACE reads were re-called with MiXCR into one record per CDR3 protein. The sample holds about 1,600,000 distinct CDR3 sequences, 35% to 45% seen once. The specimen sequenced was blood. The receptors shown here come from a woman aged 18-29 years in good health.

CDR3 bases: TGTGCCAGCAGTTACCGCCGACACTCCTACGAGCAGTACTTC. Translating gives CASSYRRHSYEQYF. This chain joins TRBV6-6 and TRBJ2-7; D not resolved. The germline V and J ends were trimmed by 2 bases and 0 bases, with 8 bases remaining between them. This CDR3 has 14 amino acids. Germline values: CDR1 MNHNY, CDR2 SVGAGI (reference sequence).

This clonotype showed up many times. J is TRBJ2-3 and V is TRBV7-2; no definite D call. Germline values: CDR1 SGHTA, CDR2 FQGNSA. The CDR3 is 15 residues long. V lost 0 bases, J lost 4 bases, and 11 bases lay in between. For the CDR3, the DNA is TGTGCCAGCAGCTTAGCAGGCGGCGCCGCAGATACGCAGTATTTT. Its protein product is CASSLAGGAADTQYF.

This clonotype was seen only a few times. V and J are TRBV2 and TRBJ2-3, with 8 nucleotides matching TRBD1. Germline V gene lookup returns CDR1 SNHLY and CDR2 FYNNEI. Trimming took 10 bases from V and 6 from J; bases not matched to a gene: 9. The CDR3 sequence is 13 residues long. The CDR3 region has the DNA TGTGCCATAAGCGGACAGGGTGGGGATACGCAGTATTTT. Amino acid sequence: CAISGQGGDTQYF.

The sample holds a few counts of this clonotype. At one boundary the junction diverges from the germline segment, which might be a read error. This rearrangement joins TRBV4-1 to TRBJ2-3, with 8 bases matching TRBD1. Per the germline V gene, CDR1 is MGHRA and CDR2 is YSYEKL. The CDR3 covers 15 residues. The CDR3 reads CASSLRTGLTDTQYF. DNA for the CDR3: TGCGCTAGCAGTTTGAGGACAGGGCTTACAGATACGCAGTATTTT.

This chain joins TRBV4-2 and TRBJ2-3; 8 bases line up with TRBD1. V dropped 4 bases and J dropped 2; count of bases not matched to a gene: 8. This CDR3 comprises 16 residues. Germline V CDR1 and CDR2: LGHNA, YNFKEQ. The CDR3 reads CASSRKPGQDTDTQYF. The CDR3 DNA is TGTGCCAGCAGCCGAAAGCCGGGACAGGACACAGATACGCAGTATTTT.

This chain joins TRBV5-8 and TRBJ1-2; no definite D call. Trimming cost V 4 bases and J 6 bases, with 13 bases left between them. From germline, CDR1 is SGHTS and CDR2 YDEGEE. The CDR3 is made up of 13 amino acids. CDR3 loop: CASSRTTLNGYTF. The CDR3 DNA sequence: TGTGCCAGCAGCCGAACTACCCTTAATGGCTACACCTTC.

Only a few counts were recorded for this clonotype. V is TRBV5-1 and J is TRBJ2-1, with 15 bases identical to TRBD2. CDR3 length: 15 amino acids. Germline V gives CDR1 SGHRS, CDR2 YFSETQ. V trimming: 0 bases; J trimming: 9 bases; junction bases outside the gene matches: 1. The DNA of the CDR3 is TGCGCCAGCAGCTTGGGGACTAGCGGGGGGGGTGAGCAGTTCTTC. It is translated as CASSLGTSGGGEQFF.

The rearrangement links TRBV20-1 to TRBJ1-2; no clear D. Between the trimmed V and J ends, which lost 5 bases and 4 bases, there was a span of 14 bases. The CDR3 consists of 13 residues. Germline V gene data show CDR1 as DFQATT and CDR2 as SNEGSKA (reference sequence). The CDR3 protein is CSALPLVGYGYTF. CDR3 DNA: TGCAGTGCTCTTCCTCTAGTGGGCTATGGCTACACCTTC.

The chain carries TRBV27 and TRBJ2-7; 9 bases agree with TRBD2. Germline V gene sequence: CDR1 MNHEY, CDR2 SMNVEV (reference sequence). The CDR3 spans 15 residues. V shed 5 bases, J shed 5 bases, and the junction held 10 bases outside the gene matches. CDR3 amino acids: CASSTLAGQPHEQYF. The CDR3 DNA reads TGTGCCAGCAGTACCCTAGCGGGACAGCCCCACGAGCAGTACTTC.

The chain couples TRBV19 to TRBJ1-5; a possible D gene is TRBD1 (5 bases). CDR1 LNHDA and CDR2 SQIVND come from the germline V gene (reference sequence). The V and J ends lost 2 bases and 7 bases respectively, with 15 bases between them. This CDR3 is built from 15 residues. The CDR3 DNA is TGTGCCAGTAGTATACTGGGCGGGGCTGGGCAGCCCCAGCATTTT. This translates into CASSILGGAGQPQHF. The full variable domain, completed using reference TRBV19 and TRBJ1-5, is DGGITQSPKYLFRKEGQNVTLSCEQNLNHDAMYWYRQDPGQGLRLIYYSQIVNDFQKGDIAEGYSVSREKKESFPLTVTSAQKNPTAFYLCASSILGGAGQPQHFGDGTRLSIL.

J is TRBJ1-2 and V is TRBV3-1; unclear D gene. CDR1 is LGHDT, CDR2 YNNKEL, per germline (reference sequence). Trimming cost V 10 bases and J 6 bases, with 9 bases left between them. This CDR3 comprises 10 residues. CDR3 sequence (DNA): TGTGCCATCGCGATTAATGGCTACACCTTC. This sequence encodes CAIAINGYTF.

J is TRBJ2-1 and V is TRBV18, with D possibly being TRBD1 (5 bases). The CDR3 loop spans 14 amino acids. Trimming removed 1 base at V and 13 bases at J, with 17 bases between. The germline V gene has CDR1 KGHSH and CDR2 LQKENI. CDR3 in DNA: TGTGCCAGCTCACCACAGGGGCCGAGGAAGACCCAGTTCTTC. Translating gives CASSPQGPRKTQFF. The variable domain in full, completed from reference TRBV18 and TRBJ2-1, reads NAGVMQNPRHLVRRRGQEARLRCSPMKGHSHVYWYRQLPEEGLKFMVYLQKENIIDESGMPKERFSAEFPKEGPSILRIQQVVRGDSAAYFCASSPQGPRKTQFFGPGTRLTVL.

This clonotype was recorded once. The rearrangement links TRBV5-1 to TRBJ2-5; 11 bases fit TRBD2. Germline-derived CDR1 and CDR2 are SGHRS and YFSETQ. The ends lost 0 bases at V and 3 bases at J; junction bases unmatched: 4. The CDR3 contains 16 residues. The CDR3 DNA follows: TGCGCCAGCAGCTTGGCTAAGACTAGCGGGGAAGAGACCCAGTACTTC. Its translation is CASSLAKTSGEETQYF.

This chain uses TRBV20-1 with TRBJ2-1; D unresolved. Trimming took off 3 bases at V and 1 base at J, with 10 bases between the two ends. Germline V lookup: CDR1 DFQATT, CDR2 SNEGSKA (reference sequence). CDR3 length equals 14 residues. CDR3 sequence (DNA): TGCAGTGCTAGCCCCCTACATTCCTACAATGAGCAGTTCTTC. Its translation is CSASPLHSYNEQFF.

By proportion, this clonotype is medium-sized (0.01 to 0.1%). The chain has TRBV5-1 and TRBJ2-1; D unresolved. V lost 1 base, J lost 7 bases, and 15 bases lay in between. Germline assignment: CDR1 SGHRS and CDR2 YFSETQ. The CDR3 is 15 amino acids. CDR3 in DNA: TGCGCCAGCAGCTTGTCCCGGGCCTTAAGGAATGAGCAGTTCTTC. It codes for CASSLSRALRNEQFF.

V is TRBV29-1 and J is TRBJ2-1, with D perhaps matching TRBD1 or TRBD2 (5 bases each). From germline, CDR1 is SQVTM and CDR2 ANQGSEA. The CDR3 sequence is 12 residues long. Deletions cut 4 bases from V and 5 bases from J, with 9 bases between. CDR3 in DNA: TGCAGCGTTGGGGACGGTCACAATGAGCAGTTCTTC. Amino acid sequence: CSVGDGHNEQFF.

This clonotype was seen repeatedly, ten times or more. CDR3 loop: CASSAAGAKNTEAFF. CDR3 sequence (DNA): TGTGCCAGCAGTGCAGCAGGGGCGAAGAACACTGAAGCTTTCTTT. The V call is TRBV6-1, the J call TRBJ1-1; D is perhaps TRBD1 (6 bases). There are 15 residues in the CDR3. Germline V lookup: CDR1 MNHNS, CDR2 SASEGT. The ends were cut back, 4 bases at V and 1 base at J, with 13 bases in the middle.

The table lists this clonotype with a few counts. The V and J genes are TRBV7-2 and TRBJ2-7, with D tentatively TRBD1 (5 bases). Trimming removed 2 bases at V and 6 bases at J, with 11 bases between. Germline V gene sequence: CDR1 SGHTA, CDR2 FQGNSA. There are 13 residues in the CDR3. The CDR3 DNA sequence: TGTGCCAGCAGCTTAAGCCCAGGGCGCGAGCAGTACTTC. Protein product: CASSLSPGREQYF. The entire variable domain, with the rest obtained from reference TRBV7-2 and TRBJ2-7, is as follows: GAGVSQSPSNKVTEKGKDVELRCDPISGHTALYWYRQSLGQGLEFLIYFQGNSAPDKSGLPSDRFSAERTGGSVSTLTIQRTQQEDSAVYLCASSLSPGREQYFGPGTRLTVT.

V and J are TRBV10-1 and TRBJ2-7; 10 bases map to TRBD1. CDR1 is WNHNN, CDR2 SYGVQD, per germline (reference sequence). Trimming removed 8 bases from V and 7 bases from J; junction bases left unmatched: 14. CDR3 length: 15 amino acids. This CDR3 reads CASGGTGESYNEQYF. CDR3 DNA sequence: TGCGCCAGCGGTGGGACAGGGGAGTCCTACAATGAGCAGTACTTC.

This clonotype was counted a few times. This chain uses TRBV20-1 with TRBJ2-5; 7 bases match TRBD2. Germline CDR1 is DFQATT and CDR2 is SNEGSKA (reference sequence). With 3 bases clipped from V and 6 bases from J, the junction kept 7 bases outside the gene matches. This CDR3 has 13 amino acids. The CDR3 spells CSASVSGEQTQYF. The CDR3 bases are TGCAGTGCTAGTGTAAGCGGGGAGCAGACCCAGTACTTC.